One sample yielded the 10 T cell receptor beta chains listed below, sequenced in a study of blood T cells in healthy people across ages. Together with a sample-barcoded 5' primer, a J-beta primer mix was included in a second PCR lasting roughly 6 to 12 cycles. TCRdb recomputed calls from the 5' RACE reads with MiXCR, one row per CDR3 protein. This repertoire shows over 1,500,000 distinct CDR3 sequences, roughly 49% found once; its top ten account for more than 2%. Sequenced: blood. The receptors shown here come from a woman aged 40 to 49 in good health.

The table lists this clonotype with a few counts. The chain combines TRBV27 with TRBJ2-1; no firm D call. CDR1 MNHEY and CDR2 SMNVEV come from the germline V gene (reference sequence). The CDR3 sequence is 15 residues long. V shed 4 bases and J shed 6 bases, with 16 bases lying between them. The CDR3 region has the DNA TGTGCCAGCAGTTCCGACTGGGCGCCTATCAATGAGCAGTTCTTC. Its translation is CASSSDWAPINEQFF.

This clonotype was seen a few times. The junction and the germline gene differ at one end; a read error may be behind it. The chain combines TRBV7-7 with TRBJ2-3, with a tentative D call TRBD1 (8 bases). CDR1 is SSHAT, CDR2 FNYEAQ, per germline (reference sequence). This CDR3 spans 17 amino acids. CDR3 nucleotide sequence: TGTGCTAGCAGCCCCGGACAGGGAGGGTTAAACACAGATACGCAGTATTTT. It yields the protein CASSPGQGGLNTDTQYF.

V usage is TRBV5-4 and J usage is TRBJ2-3, with 9 nucleotides matching TRBD2. The CDR3 runs 15 residues. CDR1 SGHNT and CDR2 YYREEE come from the germline V gene (reference sequence). Trimming removed 3 bases from V and 5 bases from J; junction bases left unmatched: 7. The CDR3 bases are TGTGCCAGCAGCTCCGGGACTAGCACAAGAGATACGCAGTATTTT. Encoded protein: CASSSGTSTRDTQYF.

The chain combines TRBV5-1 with TRBJ2-1, with TRBD2 matching 9 bases. Germline V gene sequence: CDR1 SGHRS, CDR2 YFSETQ. Losses at the gene ends were 2 bases for V and 7 bases for J; bases not matched to a gene: 13. This CDR3 region has 17 residues. CDR3 DNA: TGCGCCAGCAGCTTCCTAGGAGCGGGGGGCACTGGGAATGAGCAGTTCTTC. Residues: CASSFLGAGGTGNEQFF.

The rearrangement links TRBV6-2 or TRBV6-3 to TRBJ2-5, with 9 bases lining up with TRBD2. The CDR3 spans 18 residues. V gave up 0 bases and J gave up 1 base; unmatched junction bases: 9. The germline gives CDR1 MNHEY, CDR2 SVGEGT. CDR3 protein: CASSYSSLAGTPQETQYF. For the CDR3, the DNA is TGTGCCAGCAGTTACTCGTCCCTAGCGGGGACCCCCCAAGAGACCCAGTACTTC.

The chain couples TRBV20-1 to TRBJ1-2; D gene uncertain. Germline loops: CDR1 DFQATT, CDR2 SNEGSKA (reference sequence). Trimming stripped 4 bases from V and 6 bases from J, with 12 bases between. CDR3 size: 12 residues. The CDR3 nucleotides are TGCAGTGCTACTCAGACACTCCATGGCTACACCTTC. It encodes CSATQTLHGYTF.

The chain carries TRBV7-8 and TRBJ2-1; TRBD1 aligns across 7 bases. Germline lookup yields CDR1 SGHVS and CDR2 FQNEAQ. The V and J ends lost 5 bases and 2 bases, in that order; junction bases with no gene match: 9. This CDR3 is built from 16 residues. The CDR3 region is CASSRDRTGPYNEQFF. As DNA, the CDR3 is TGTGCCAGCAGCCGTGACCGGACAGGACCCTACAATGAGCAGTTCTTC.

The chain is built from TRBV9 and TRBJ2-3; D gene ambiguous. The germline V and J ends were trimmed by 0 bases and 0 bases, with 14 bases remaining between them. The V gene's germline CDR1 is SGDLS and CDR2 YYNGEE. There are 17 residues in the CDR3. The DNA of the CDR3 is TGTGCCAGCAGCGTAGAGATCACTGCAACAAGCACAGATACGCAGTATTTT. The encoded protein is CASSVEITATSTDTQYF.

This clonotype showed up just a few times. This rearrangement joins TRBV6-2 or TRBV6-3 to TRBJ2-5; D is perhaps TRBD1 (7 bases). Per the germline V gene, CDR1 is MNHEY and CDR2 is SVGEGT. The V and J ends lost 1 base and 5 bases respectively, with 17 bases between them. The CDR3 loop spans 16 amino acids. The chain's CDR3 is CASSYFVTGRLETQYF. CDR3 sequence (DNA): TGTGCCAGCAGTTACTTTGTGACAGGGAGGTTGGAGACCCAGTACTTC.

The CDR3 is CASTRDGSSYNEQYF. The CDR3 bases are TGCGCCAGCACCCGAGACGGCAGCTCCTACAATGAGCAGTACTTC. The chain employs TRBV5-1 and TRBJ2-1; D is undetermined. Near its end, the DNA agrees better with TRBJ2-7, so the J call may be wrong. The germline V gene has CDR1 SGHRS and CDR2 YFSETQ. The CDR3 has 15 residues.